These 14 T cell receptor beta chains originate from one sample sequenced in a study of cytomegalovirus exposure and HLA in healthy donors. The PCR ran on 60 Vbeta and 13 Jbeta primers. Clones were sequenced by immunoSEQ multiplex PCR, and TCRdb holds only the in-frame ones, with some missing. Of about 140,000 clones detected, roughly 80% appear once; the ten largest clones hold around 2.5%. Sequencing was carried out using PBMCs. The source of these receptors is a boy aged 2-15 years in good health and CMV-seronegative.

This clone was recorded only once. CDR3 in amino acids: CASSWAGGNQPQHF. Written as DNA, the CDR3 is TGTGCCAGCAGTTGGGCCGGGGGTAATCAGCCCCAGCATTTT. The rearrangement joins TRBV28 to TRBJ1-5; tentative D call: TRBD1 (5 bases). V dropped 4 bases and J dropped 4 bases, with 11 bases sitting between them. Per the germline V gene, CDR1 is MDHEN and CDR2 is SYDVKM. The length of the CDR3 is 14 residues.

The chain combines TRBV19 with TRBJ1-4; D may be TRBD1 (6 bases). V shed 8 bases and J shed 5 bases, with 12 bases lying between them. The CDR3 totals 13 residues. Germline V gene sequence: CDR1 LNHDA, CDR2 SQIVND (reference sequence). CDR3 protein: CASSGRGNEKLFF. The CDR3 DNA sequence: TGTGCCAGTTCAGGCAGGGGAAATGAAAAACTGTTTTTT.

The V and J genes are TRBV6-1 and TRBJ2-5, with 9 bases that match TRBD2. The DNA end favors TRBJ2-7, so the J call may be wrong. Germline V gene data show CDR1 as MNHNS and CDR2 as SASEGT. This CDR3 region has 13 residues. This chain's CDR3 is CAGHSGGAYEQYF. CDR3 sequence (DNA): TGTGCCGGCCATAGCGGGGGAGCCTACGAGCAGTACTTC.

V usage is TRBV19 and J usage is TRBJ2-2; D perhaps matches TRBD1 (6 bases). Looked up from germline, CDR1 is LNHDA and CDR2 is SQIVND (reference sequence). V lost 4 bases and J 2 bases, leaving 11 bases between the germline ends. The CDR3 consists of 15 residues. This chain's CDR3 is CASSTSGTNTGELFF. The CDR3 bases are TGTGCCAGTAGTACCTCCGGGACAAACACCGGGGAGCTGTTTTTT. The full variable domain, rest sourced from reference TRBV19 and TRBJ2-2, is DGGITQSPKYLFRKEGQNVTLSCEQNLNHDAMYWYRQDPGQGLRLIYYSQIVNDFQKGDIAEGYSVSREKKESFPLTVTSAQKNPTAFYLCASSTSGTNTGELFFGEGSRLTVL.

The V and J genes are TRBV9 and TRBJ1-2; D perhaps matches TRBD1 (5 bases). Germline V gene lookup returns CDR1 SGDLS and CDR2 YYNGEE. CDR3 length: 13 residues. Deletions cut 4 bases from V and 4 bases from J, with 11 bases between. This CDR3 is CASSLRASYGYTF. The CDR3 DNA reads as TGTGCCAGCAGCCTCAGGGCGAGCTATGGCTACACCTTC.

The chain carries TRBV11-1 and TRBJ1-4, with 7 bases fitting TRBD1. Germline V gene lookup returns CDR1 SGHAT and CDR2 FQDESV (reference sequence). V lost 5 bases and J lost 7; bases outside the gene matches: 10. The CDR3 is 15 amino acids. The CDR3 sequence: CASSNDRVLGEKLFF. In nucleotides, the CDR3 is TGTGCCAGCAGCAACGACAGGGTCCTAGGTGAAAAACTGTTTTTT.

In DNA, the CDR3 is TGTGCCAGCAGCAGGGGGAATCAGCCCCAGCATTTT. Translated: CASSRGNQPQHF. The chain joins TRBV5-5 to TRBJ1-5; D is possibly TRBD1 (6 bases). This CDR3 contains 12 residues. V lost 4 bases and J 4 bases, leaving 6 bases between the germline ends. The V gene's germline CDR1 is SGHKS and CDR2 YYEKEE (reference sequence).

The CDR3 is CASSPQTGINEQFF. CDR3 DNA sequence: TGTGCCAGCAGCCCCCAAACAGGGATCAATGAGCAGTTCTTC. This chain connects TRBV7-3 to TRBJ2-1, with D tentatively TRBD1 (6 bases). V was shortened by 5 bases and J by 6 bases, with 14 bases between the two germline ends. CDR3 length: 14 residues. Germline V gives CDR1 SGHTA, CDR2 FQGTGA.

This chain links TRBV9 with TRBJ2-3, with 8 positions matching TRBD1. CDR1 SGDLS and CDR2 YYNGEE come from the germline V gene. J gave up 5 bases and V 3 bases, and 11 bases lay outside the gene matches. The CDR3 sequence is 16 residues long. CDR3 loop: CASSAHQGASGDTQYF. CDR3 in DNA: TGTGCCAGCAGCGCCCACCAGGGGGCCTCCGGAGATACGCAGTATTTT.

The chain carries TRBV28 and TRBJ2-7; TRBD1 aligns across 10 bases. The CDR3 totals 13 residues. V dropped 6 bases and J dropped 3; count of bases not matched to a gene: 2. Germline V gene sequence: CDR1 MDHEN, CDR2 SYDVKM. The CDR3, as DNA: TGTGCCAGCAGGGGGACAGGGGTCTACGAGCAGTACTTC. This translates into CASRGTGVYEQYF. The variable domain in full, completed from reference TRBV28 and TRBJ2-7, reads DVKVTQSSRYLVKRTGEKVFLECVQDMDHENMFWYRQDPGLGLRLIYFSYDVKMKEKGDIPEGYSVSREKKERFSLILESASTNQTSMYLCASRGTGVYEQYFGPGTRLTVT.

This rearrangement joins TRBV10-3 to TRBJ1-2; the match to TRBD1 covers 11 bases. V trimming: 6 bases; J trimming: 3 bases; junction bases outside the gene matches: 3. Germline CDR1 and CDR2: ENHRY and SYGVKD. The CDR3 covers 14 residues. For the CDR3, the DNA is TGTGCCATCAGAGGACAGGGGGCTCACTATGGCTACACCTTC. This sequence encodes CAIRGQGAHYGYTF.

The genes are TRBV5-4 and TRBJ2-3; 9 bases line up with TRBD1. V shed 1 base and J 4 bases; nucleotides not matched to a gene: 7. This CDR3 is 16 amino acids long. CDR1 SGHNT and CDR2 YYREEE come from the germline V gene (reference sequence). This CDR3 reads CASSLPPGQGPDTQYF. CDR3 in DNA: TGTGCCAGCAGCTTGCCCCCGGGACAGGGCCCAGATACGCAGTATTTT.

The genes are TRBV5-4 and TRBJ2-3, with TRBD2 matching over 7 bases. The germline CDR1 and CDR2 sequences are SGHNT and YYREEE (reference sequence). The CDR3 is made up of 17 amino acids. V lost 1 base to trimming and J lost 0 bases; unmatched junction nucleotides: 8. The CDR3: CASSLPFGRGSTDTQYF. In nucleotides, the CDR3 is TGTGCCAGCAGCTTGCCCTTCGGGCGGGGGAGCACAGATACGCAGTATTTT.

V and J are TRBV5-4 and TRBJ1-1; D is uncertain. V lost 10 bases, J lost 1 base, and 8 bases lay in between. The germline V gene has CDR1 SGHNT and CDR2 YYREEE (reference sequence). CDR3 length: 11 amino acids. The CDR3 loop reads CACGRNTEAFF. The CDR3 coding sequence is TGTGCCTGCGGGAGGAACACTGAAGCTTTCTTT.